This TCR beta chain was sequenced during a study of shared clonotypes between healthy human individuals. To note about this clone: Its antigen remains unidentified.

General study results and limits: Represented diversity (both genetic and exposure-history) was limited by the small number of donors. The study found about 4.6% of naive CD4 clonotypes shared across several donors.

Replicate sorted-subset PCRs were loaded with roughly 190 ng DNA, 30,000 to 35,000 T cell genomes. Profiled with immunoSEQ multiplex PCR; TCRdb holds only in-frame clones, not every one. The table shows about 1.5 million clones, with around 98% occurring only once. Germline CDR1 and CDR2: MDHEN and SYDVKM. The CDR3 covers 13 residues. V was cut by 11 bases and J by 2 bases, with 13 bases left in between. V is TRBV28 and J is TRBJ1-5; D not certain. The sequence derives from a man between 25 and 39 years old in good health. The sample was naive CD4+ T cells sorted from blood. Subset given: CD45RA+ positively selected. The CDR3 sequence is CAAGRWGNQPQHF. CDR3 sequence (DNA): TGTGCCGCTGGACGGTGGGGCAATCAGCCCCAGCATTTT.